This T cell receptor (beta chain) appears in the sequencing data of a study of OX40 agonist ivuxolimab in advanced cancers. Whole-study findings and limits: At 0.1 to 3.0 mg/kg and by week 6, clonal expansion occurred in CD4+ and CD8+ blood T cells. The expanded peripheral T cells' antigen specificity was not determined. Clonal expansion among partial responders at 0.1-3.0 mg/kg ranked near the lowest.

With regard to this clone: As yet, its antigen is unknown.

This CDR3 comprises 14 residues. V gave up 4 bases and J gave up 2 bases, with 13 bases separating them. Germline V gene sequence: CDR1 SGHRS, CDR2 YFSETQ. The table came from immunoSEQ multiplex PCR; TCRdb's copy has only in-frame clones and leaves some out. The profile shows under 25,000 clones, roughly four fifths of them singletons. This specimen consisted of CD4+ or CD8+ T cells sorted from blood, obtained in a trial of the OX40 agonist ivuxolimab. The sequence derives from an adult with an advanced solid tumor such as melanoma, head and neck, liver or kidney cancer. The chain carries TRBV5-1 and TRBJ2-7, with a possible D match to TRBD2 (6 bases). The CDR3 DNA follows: TGCGCCAGCAGCCCACAGACTAGAACCTACGAGCAGTACTTC. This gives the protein CASSPQTRTYEQYF. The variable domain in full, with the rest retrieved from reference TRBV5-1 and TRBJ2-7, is KAGVTQTPRYLIKTRGQQVTLSCSPISGHRSVSWYQQTPGQGLQFLFEYFSETQRNKGNFPGRFSGRQFSNSRSEMNVSTLELGDSALYLCASSPQTRTYEQYFGPGTRLTVT.